The 32 T cell receptor beta chains below were found in one sample sequenced in a study of CD8+CD57+ T cells in acquired aplastic anemia. Patients who underwent sequencing had shown CD8+CD57+ cell expansion by flow cytometry. According to the study, genomic DNA was the template for TCR beta VDJ and CDR3 profiling. TCRdb processed the reads anew with MiXCR; each CDR3 protein has one entry. The repertoire has approximately 300,000 distinct CDR3 sequences, approximately 57% of them found once; the top ten carry 1.3%. Sample: sorted CD4+, CD8+, or CD8+CD57+ T cells (not recorded which) from PBMCs. Receptors were obtained from a human donor with aplastic anemia.

V is TRBV4-3 and J is TRBJ1-6; no clear D gene. Germline V gene sequence: CDR1 LGHNA, CDR2 YSLEER. V lost 1 base and J lost 9, with 10 bases in between. This CDR3 region has 14 residues. CDR3 in amino acids: CASSQVEGSSPLHF. In DNA form, the CDR3 reads TGCGCCAGCAGCCAAGTTGAGGGAAGTTCACCCCTCCACTTT.

The chain has TRBV7-2 and TRBJ2-7; the match to TRBD1 covers 8 bases. The V segment lost 0 bases and the J segment 2 bases; nucleotides outside the gene matches: 3. The length of the CDR3 is 15 residues. CDR1 is SGHTA and CDR2 is FQGNSA in the germline V gene. The CDR3 sequence: CASSLADREAYEQYF. The CDR3 nucleotides are TGTGCCAGCAGCTTAGCGGACAGGGAGGCCTACGAGCAGTACTTC.

The chain couples TRBV25-1 to TRBJ1-1, with D hard to call. Trimming took 6 bases from V and 4 from J, leaving 12 bases between them. CDR1 MGHDK and CDR2 SYGVNS come from the germline V gene. This CDR3 is built from 13 residues. DNA of the CDR3: TGTGCCAGCAGGAGAGGGCCGGTCACTGAAGCTTTCTTT. Translation gives CASRRGPVTEAFF.

The J gene is TRBJ2-7, the V gene TRBV5-4; TRBD2 agrees at 7 bases. With 5 bases clipped from V and 0 bases from J, the junction kept 11 bases outside the gene matches. This CDR3 spans 16 amino acids. Germline V lookup: CDR1 SGHNT, CDR2 YYREEE (reference sequence). The CDR3 loop is CASSVPERGFSYEQYF. The CDR3 DNA sequence: TGTGCCAGCAGTGTCCCGGAGCGGGGTTTCTCCTACGAGCAGTACTTC.

This clonotype occurred a few times. The V gene is TRBV29-1, the J gene TRBJ2-1; the D is unclear. The CDR3 has 10 amino acids. V was clipped by 4 bases and J by 4 bases, with 2 bases between them. In germline, CDR1 is SQVTM, CDR2 ANQGSEA. The chain's CDR3 is CSVAYNEQFF. CDR3 nucleotide sequence: TGCAGCGTTGCTTACAATGAGCAGTTCTTC.

This sequence joins TRBV7-3 and TRBJ2-5, with D possibly matching TRBD1 (5 bases). The ends were cut back, 5 bases at V and 2 bases at J, with 15 bases in the middle. Germline CDR1 and CDR2: SGHTA and FQGTGA. This CDR3 is built from 15 residues. CDR3 DNA sequence: TGTGCCAGCAGCCCCAGCCAGGGTACGCAAGAGACCCAGTACTTC. Amino acids: CASSPSQGTQETQYF.

This clonotype has ten or more counts. The chain combines TRBV2 with TRBJ2-7; unclear D gene. Germline lookup yields CDR1 SNHLY and CDR2 FYNNEI. The CDR3 runs 13 residues. V was pared by 5 bases and J by 0 bases, with 8 bases between. The chain's CDR3 is CASSRQVSYEQYF. The DNA for the CDR3 is TGTGCCAGCAGTCGACAAGTCTCCTACGAGCAGTACTTC. Full variable domain (missing parts from reference TRBV2 and TRBJ2-7): EPEVTQTPSHQVTQMGQEVILRCVPISNHLYFYWYRQILGQKVEFLVSFYNNEISEKSEIFDDQFSVERPDGSNFTLKIRSTKLEDSAMYFCASSRQVSYEQYFGPGTRLTVT.

This clonotype has ten or more counts. V and J are TRBV10-3 and TRBJ1-2; D is possibly TRBD1 (6 bases). Trimming took 10 bases from V and 2 from J, leaving 17 bases between them. The length of the CDR3 is 14 residues. Germline loops: CDR1 ENHRY, CDR2 SYGVKD. For the CDR3, the DNA is TGTGCCACCCGGGGCAGGGGAAAGAACTATGGCTACACCTTC. Residues: CATRGRGKNYGYTF.

This clonotype was seen many times. V usage is TRBV18 and J usage is TRBJ1-2; unclear D gene. CDR3 length: 12 amino acids. V lost 2 bases, J lost 8 bases, and 9 bases lay in between. Germline assignment: CDR1 KGHSH and CDR2 LQKENI. The CDR3 DNA reads as TGTGCCAGCTCACCAGTCGGGGAGGGCTACACCTTC. Protein: CASSPVGEGYTF.

V is TRBV10-1 and J is TRBJ2-7; 8 bases line up with TRBD1. The germline gives CDR1 WNHNN, CDR2 SYGVQD (reference sequence). The junction had 11 bases not matched to a gene; V was cut back by 7 bases and J by 6 bases. CDR3 length: 14 amino acids. CDR3: CASILDRDPLEQYF. The CDR3 DNA sequence: TGCGCCAGCATACTGGACAGGGATCCCCTCGAGCAGTACTTC.

V is TRBV7-6 and J is TRBJ2-7, with 8 bases aligning to TRBD2. The trim removed 5 bases at V and 3 bases at J, leaving 9 bases unmatched. Germline CDR1 SGHVS, CDR2 FNYEAQ. The CDR3 spans 15 residues. The CDR3 bases are TGTGCCAGCAGCCCATTGGCTAGCGGGTTCTACGAGCAGTACTTC. It codes for CASSPLASGFYEQYF. Based on the CDR3 plus reference TRBV7-6 and TRBJ2-7, the full variable domain is GAGVSQSPRYKVTKRGQDVALRCDPISGHVSLYWYRQALGQGPEFLTYFNYEAQQDKSGLPNDRFSAERPEGSISTLTIQRTEQRDSAMYRCASSPLASGFYEQYFGPGTRLTVT.

The chain is built from TRBV20-1 and TRBJ2-7; 8 positions match TRBD1. CDR1 and CDR2 (germline): DFQATT, SNEGSKA (reference sequence). CDR3 length: 15 amino acids. V shed 5 bases and J 5 bases; nucleotides not matched to a gene: 14. CDR3 region: CSAWGLDRAGHEQYF. Written as DNA, the CDR3 is TGCAGTGCTTGGGGCCTGGACAGGGCTGGCCACGAGCAGTACTTC.

As regards this clonotype: A clone one base away is much larger, so this may be a read error. This chain links TRBV3-1 with TRBJ2-2; maybe TRBD2 (6 bases). CDR3 length: 14 residues. CDR1 is LGHDT, CDR2 YNNKEL, per germline (reference sequence). The CDR3 DNA reads TGTGCCAGCAGCCCGCAGGCGGGCACCGGGGGGCTGTTTTTT. Translating gives CASSPQAGTGGLFF.

The chain employs TRBV29-1 and TRBJ1-4, with 7 bases identical to TRBD1. Trimming cost V 7 bases and J 8 bases; bases outside gene matches: 10. This CDR3 region has 13 residues. CDR1 is SQVTM, CDR2 ANQGSEA, per germline. The CDR3 region has the DNA TGCAGCGCCAAGGGGAGGGGGCGCGAAAAACTGTTTTTT. Protein: CSAKGRGREKLFF.

The chain uses TRBV5-1 and TRBJ2-5; tentatively, D is TRBD2 (5 bases). The CDR3 runs 15 residues. Germline V gene lookup returns CDR1 SGHRS and CDR2 YFSETQ. Trimming removed 0 bases at V and 5 bases at J, with 14 bases between. In DNA form, the CDR3 reads TGCGCCAGCAGCTTGGTCCCGGCCGGCGGGGAGACCCAGTACTTC. Amino acid sequence: CASSLVPAGGETQYF.

In this sample, this clonotype turned up many times. The chain links TRBV12-1 to TRBJ2-1; the D call TRBD2 from the table was never checked on the DNA. TRBV12-1 is a recognized pseudogene. The length of the CDR3 is 15 residues. CDR3 residues: CASSLEGSGYNEQFF. CDR3 nucleotide sequence: TGTGCCAGCAGCTTGGAGGGCTCTGGATACAATGAGCAGTTCTTC.

The sample holds a few counts of this clonotype. The V gene is TRBV12-3 or TRBV12-4, the J gene TRBJ2-2; 9 bases fit TRBD1. V was clipped by 5 bases and J by 6 bases; unmatched bases: 4. The CDR3 has 14 residues. CDR3 in amino acids: CASSRQGGAGELFF. The CDR3, as DNA: TGTGCCAGCAGTAGACAGGGGGGGGCCGGGGAGCTGTTTTTT.

The chain carries TRBV6-1 and TRBJ1-5, with no clear D. Trimming left V 3 bases short and J 0 bases short, with 9 bases between. Germline V gene data show CDR1 as MNHNS and CDR2 as SASEGT. The CDR3 runs to 15 residues. This CDR3 reads CASSEKDFSNQPQHF. CDR3 in DNA: TGTGCCAGCAGTGAGAAGGATTTTAGCAATCAGCCCCAGCATTTT.

Only a few counts were recorded for this clonotype. The chain joins TRBV2 to TRBJ2-7, with D possibly matching TRBD1 (6 bases). CDR1 SNHLY and CDR2 FYNNEI come from the germline V gene. This CDR3 has 15 residues. The ends were cut back, 0 bases at V and 3 bases at J, with 12 bases in the middle. The CDR3 nucleotides read TGTGCCAGCAGTGAAGCATTCGGCAGGGGCTACGAGCAGTACTTC. Translation: CASSEAFGRGYEQYF.

This chain joins TRBV11-3 and TRBJ2-7; weak D call: TRBD2 (5 bases). V shed 6 bases and J shed 9 bases, with 12 bases lying between them. Germline V lookup: CDR1 SGHNT, CDR2 YENEEA. The length of the CDR3 is 11 residues. CDR3 nucleotide sequence: TGTGCCAGCAGTAAGGGTGAGGGGCAGTACTTC. It codes for CASSKGEGQYF.

The chain joins TRBV19 to TRBJ1-1; TRBD1 matches 7 bases. The CDR3 covers 14 residues. The V gene's germline CDR1 is LNHDA and CDR2 SQIVND (reference sequence). Trimming at V came to 6 bases and at J to 1 base, leaving 5 bases not matched to a gene. In nucleotides, the CDR3 is TGTGCCAGTAGAGCGACAGGGTGGAACACTGAAGCTTTCTTT. Its translation is CASRATGWNTEAFF.

This clonotype was counted ten times or more. The chain employs TRBV10-3 and TRBJ2-2; D not certain. CDR1 is ENHRY and CDR2 is SYGVKD in the germline V gene. The CDR3 is 12 amino acids. V was pared by 11 bases and J by 0 bases, with 7 bases between. The CDR3 DNA reads TGTGCCGTACAATCGAACACCGGGGAGCTGTTTTTT. Its translation is CAVQSNTGELFF.

This clonotype was counted a few times. The V call is TRBV24-1, the J call TRBJ2-7; 8 bases map to TRBD1. From germline, CDR1 is KGHDR and CDR2 SFDVKD. V shed 4 bases, J shed 3 bases, and the junction held 4 bases outside the gene matches. CDR3 size: 14 residues. The CDR3 loop reads CATSDGQGNYEQYF. In DNA form, the CDR3 reads TGTGCCACCAGTGACGGACAGGGCAACTACGAGCAGTACTTC.

This clonotype has at least ten counts. The V and J genes are TRBV7-9 and TRBJ2-7; no clear D gene. The germline V gene has CDR1 SEHNR and CDR2 FQNEAQ (reference sequence). The V end lost 5 bases, the J end lost 5 bases, and 16 bases lay between the germline ends. The CDR3 runs 14 residues. For the CDR3, the DNA is TGTGCCAGCAGCCTCGGGCCTGGTCTCGACGAGCAGTACTTC. Its protein is CASSLGPGLDEQYF. Full variable domain (remainder filled in from reference TRBV7-9 and TRBJ2-7): DTGVSQNPRHKITKRGQNVTFRCDPISEHNRLYWYRQTLGQGPEFLTYFQNEAQLEKSRLLSDRFSAERPKGSFSTLEIQRTEQGDSAMYLCASSLGPGLDEQYFGPGTRLTVT.

This clonotype occurred many times. This rearrangement joins TRBV3-1 to TRBJ1-3, with TRBD1 identical over 7 bases. CDR1 and CDR2 from the germline V gene are LGHDT and YNNKEL (reference sequence). The V gene end was trimmed by 1 base and the J gene end by 0 bases; junction bases not matched to a gene: 3. The CDR3 has 16 residues. DNA of the CDR3: TGTGCCAGCAGCCAAGGAGGACAGGTCTCTGGAAACACCATATATTTT. Translating it yields CASSQGGQVSGNTIYF.

The rearrangement joins TRBV7-8 to TRBJ2-1, with 9 bases aligning to TRBD2. J gave up 2 bases and V 5 bases, and 7 bases lay outside the gene matches. The CDR3 runs to 16 residues. In germline, CDR1 is SGHVS, CDR2 FQNEAQ. CDR3 in DNA: TGTGCCAGCAGCCGAGGGAGCGGGAGGCCCTACAATGAGCAGTTCTTC. Encoded protein: CASSRGSGRPYNEQFF.

This chain uses TRBV24-1 with TRBJ2-5, with no clear D. This CDR3 contains 11 residues. CDR1 and CDR2 from the germline V gene are KGHDR and SFDVKD. CDR3 protein: CVASVRETQYF. The CDR3 DNA reads as TGTGTCGCCAGTGTTAGGGAGACCCAGTACTTC.

This clonotype has just one count. The chain is built from TRBV4-1 and TRBJ2-7; TRBD2 is a possible D gene (5 bases). The germline gives CDR1 MGHRA, CDR2 YSYEKL. V lost 0 bases and J 2 bases, leaving 14 bases between the germline ends. There are 16 residues in the CDR3. CDR3 DNA sequence: TGCGCCAGCAGCCAAGATAAGGCGGGCAGGACCTACGAGCAGTACTTC. Translation: CASSQDKAGRTYEQYF.

In its sample, this clonotype was seen many times. The chain links TRBV7-6 to TRBJ2-3, with TRBD2 as a possible D gene (5 bases). Trimming shortened V by 5 bases and J by 2 bases, and 11 bases separated the two germline ends. The CDR3 is 14 amino acids. CDR1 and CDR2 from the germline V gene are SGHVS and FNYEAQ. As DNA, the CDR3 is TGTGCCAGCAGCGTCGTCCGGGACACAGATACGCAGTATTTT. It specifies CASSVVRDTDTQYF.

The chain has TRBV24-1 and TRBJ2-1; D possibly corresponds to TRBD1 (5 bases). This CDR3 is built from 12 residues. Trimming stripped 6 bases from V and 6 bases from J, with 8 bases between. Germline V gene sequence: CDR1 KGHDR, CDR2 SFDVKD. For the CDR3, the DNA is TGTGCCACCAGTAAAGGGGCCAATGAGCAGTTCTTC. Residues: CATSKGANEQFF.

The chain combines TRBV24-1 with TRBJ1-5; D gene uncertain. Trimming took 5 bases from V and 5 from J, leaving 9 bases between them. The CDR3 has 13 residues. The V gene's germline CDR1 is KGHDR and CDR2 SFDVKD. CDR3 residues: CATSGLTHQPQHF. In DNA, the CDR3 is TGTGCCACCAGTGGGTTGACGCATCAGCCCCAGCATTTT.

This clonotype was seen repeatedly, ten times or more. V gene TRBV5-1 combines with J gene TRBJ1-5, with a weak D call TRBD1 (6 bases). The V end was cut by 4 bases, the J end by 5 bases, with 13 bases between. The CDR3 runs to 14 residues. Per germline, CDR1 SGHRS and CDR2 YFSETQ. CDR3 nucleotide sequence: TGCGCCAGCAGCCCAGACAGGACCGATCAGCCCCAGCATTTT. Its translation is CASSPDRTDQPQHF.